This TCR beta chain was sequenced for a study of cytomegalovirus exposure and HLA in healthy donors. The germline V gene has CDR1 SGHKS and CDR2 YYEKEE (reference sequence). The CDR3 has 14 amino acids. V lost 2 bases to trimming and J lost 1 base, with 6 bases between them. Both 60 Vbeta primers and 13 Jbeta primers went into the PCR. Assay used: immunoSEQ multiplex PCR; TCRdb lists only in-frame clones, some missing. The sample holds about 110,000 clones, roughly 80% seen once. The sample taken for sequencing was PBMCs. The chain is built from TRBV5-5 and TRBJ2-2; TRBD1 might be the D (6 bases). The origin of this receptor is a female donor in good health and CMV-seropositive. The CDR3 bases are TGTGCCAGCAGCTTACAGGGGAACACCGGGGAGCTGTTTTTT. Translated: CASSLQGNTGELFF.